The T cell receptor beta chain described here comes from a study of OX40 agonist ivuxolimab in advanced cancers. The germline gives CDR1 PRHDT, CDR2 FYEKMQ (reference sequence). CDR3 length: 13 residues. V was shortened by 3 bases and J by 2 bases, with 7 bases between the two germline ends. Generated by immunoSEQ multiplex PCR, the TCRdb table keeps only in-frame clones and is missing some. The repertoire has roughly 40,000 clones, 75% to 90% of them found once; the top ten carry roughly 12%. Sequences were derived from CD4+ or CD8+ T cells sorted from blood, sampled in a trial of the OX40 agonist ivuxolimab. The source of this sequence is an adult with an advanced solid tumor such as melanoma, head and neck, liver or kidney cancer. The V gene is TRBV13, the J gene TRBJ2-5; D is uncertain. DNA for the CDR3: TGTGCCAGCAGCTTGGGTCAACAAGAGACCCAGTACTTC. Translated, it gives CASSLGQQETQYF.